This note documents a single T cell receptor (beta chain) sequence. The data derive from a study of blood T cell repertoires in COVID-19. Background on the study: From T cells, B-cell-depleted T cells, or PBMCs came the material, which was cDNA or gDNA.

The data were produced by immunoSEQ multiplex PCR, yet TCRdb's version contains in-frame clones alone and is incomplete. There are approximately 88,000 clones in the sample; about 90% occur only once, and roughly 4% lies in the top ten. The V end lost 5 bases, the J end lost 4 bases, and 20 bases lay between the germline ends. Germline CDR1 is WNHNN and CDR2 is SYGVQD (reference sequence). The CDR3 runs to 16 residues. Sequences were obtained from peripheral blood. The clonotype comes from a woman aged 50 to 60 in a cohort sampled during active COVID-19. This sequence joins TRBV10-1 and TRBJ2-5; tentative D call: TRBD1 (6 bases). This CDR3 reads CASSSGVILGGETQYF. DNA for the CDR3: TGCGCCAGCAGTTCAGGGGTTATCCTAGGCGGAGAGACCCAGTACTTC.